Below, 13 T cell receptor beta chains from the same sample are listed, as sequenced in a study of identical twins. TCRdb redid the calling of the 5' RACE reads with MiXCR, one entry per CDR3 protein. The sample yields 750,000 to 950,000 distinct CDR3 sequences, approximately 13% seen once. These data are also associated with another study on yellow fever vaccine responses in identical twins.

The sequenced sample was PBMCs. All receptors derive from a young woman in good health.

This clonotype was seen a handful of times. The J gene is TRBJ2-3, the V gene TRBV6-4, with TRBD1 matching 9 bases. The germline CDR1 and CDR2 sequences are MRHNA and SNTAGT. This CDR3 spans 12 amino acids. The V segment lost 3 bases and the J segment 8 bases; nucleotides outside the gene matches: 0. DNA for the CDR3: TGTGCCAGCAGTGAGGACAGGGGTACGCAGTATTTT. It translates to CASSEDRGTQYF.

This clonotype was found many times. The chain couples TRBV12-3 or TRBV12-4 to TRBJ2-3; tentatively, D is TRBD2 (5 bases). The CDR3 loop spans 13 amino acids. V dropped 3 bases and J dropped 4 bases, with 8 bases sitting between them. The chain's CDR3 is CASSFGGADTQYF. The CDR3 region has the DNA TGTGCCAGCAGTTTCGGAGGAGCAGATACGCAGTATTTT.

The chain couples TRBV2 to TRBJ1-4; 7 nucleotides match TRBD1. The trim removed 8 bases at V and 5 bases at J, leaving 23 bases unmatched. The CDR3 has 19 residues. Germline assignment: CDR1 SNHLY and CDR2 FYNNEI. The CDR3 region has the DNA TGTGCCAGCTGTACCCGGACAGGAACGACCCGTGCTTTAAATGAAAAACTGTTTTTT. This translates into CASCTRTGTTRALNEKLFF. The entire variable domain, with the rest obtained from reference TRBV2 and TRBJ1-4, is as follows: EPEVTQTPSHQVTQMGQEVILRCVPISNHLYFYWYRQILGQKVEFLVSFYNNEISEKSEIFDDQFSVERPDGSNFTLKIRSTKLEDSAMYFCASCTRTGTTRALNEKLFFGSGTQLSVL.

The chain couples TRBV6-5 to TRBJ2-2; possibly TRBD1 for D (5 bases). CDR1 and CDR2 from the germline V gene are MNHEY and SVGAGI. V was cut by 0 bases and J by 3 bases, with 17 bases left in between. The CDR3 has 18 residues. In DNA form, the CDR3 reads TGTGCCAGCAGTTACTCTGGGGCGGTGGGCGAGTACACCGGGGAGCTGTTTTTT. Encoded protein: CASSYSGAVGEYTGELFF.

This clonotype was seen repeatedly, ten times or more. The chain couples TRBV2 to TRBJ1-1; D not resolved. The CDR3 loop spans 15 amino acids. Germline V CDR1 and CDR2: SNHLY, FYNNEI. Trimming pared 0 bases from V and 2 bases from J, leaving 10 bases between. CDR3 DNA sequence: TGTGCCAGCAGTGAAGCTATAGGCGGTAACACTGAAGCTTTCTTT. Its protein product is CASSEAIGGNTEAFF.

This rearrangement joins TRBV6-1 to TRBJ1-5, with 8 nucleotides matching TRBD1. The CDR3 length is 15 residues. Trimming removed 6 bases from V and 5 bases from J; junction bases left unmatched: 9. CDR1 is MNHNS and CDR2 is SASEGT in the germline V gene. Here the CDR3 DNA reads TGTGCCAGCAGGCATGGACAGGGTGGGGATCAGCCCCAGCATTTT. This encodes CASRHGQGGDQPQHF.

This clonotype was seen at least ten times. V is TRBV12-3 or TRBV12-4 and J is TRBJ2-2; the D is unclear. This CDR3 region has 13 residues. V dropped 5 bases and J dropped 3 bases, with 7 bases sitting between them. The CDR3 DNA sequence: TGTGCCAGCAGTCCCATATACACCGGGGAGCTGTTTTTT. Translating gives CASSPIYTGELFF.

The chain links TRBV6-1 to TRBJ2-7; 9 bases agree with TRBD1. CDR1 and CDR2 (germline): MNHNS, SASEGT. CDR3 length: 15 amino acids. Trimming cost V 5 bases and J 3 bases; bases outside gene matches: 8. As DNA, the CDR3 is TGTGCCAGCAGTCCAGGGACAGGGAATCGCTACGAGCAGTACGTC. Translating it yields CASSPGTGNRYEQYV.

J is TRBJ2-7 and V is TRBV11-2; tentative D call: TRBD2 (6 bases). Germline lookup yields CDR1 SGHAT and CDR2 FQNNGV. Trimming removed 2 bases from V and 2 bases from J, with 13 bases in between. There are 15 residues in the CDR3. CDR3 in amino acids: CASSLRLGPTYEQYF. In DNA form, the CDR3 reads TGTGCCAGCAGCTTAAGACTAGGGCCCACCTACGAGCAGTACTTC.

The CDR3 coding sequence is TGTGCCAGCAGTCTCCCGACAGGGAACACCGGGGAGCTGTTTTTT. Protein: CASSLPTGNTGELFF. The chain links TRBV28 to TRBJ2-2; tentatively, D is TRBD1 (6 bases). CDR3 length equals 15 residues. Germline V gene lookup returns CDR1 MDHEN and CDR2 SYDVKM. Trimming took 5 bases from V and 1 from J, leaving 11 bases between them.

A few counts support this clonotype. This chain links TRBV12-3 or TRBV12-4 with TRBJ2-1; tentatively, D is TRBD2 (6 bases). The V gene lost 7 bases and the J gene lost 6 bases, with 10 bases spanning the gap. The CDR3 extends over 12 amino acids. CDR3 loop: CASTSSGNEQFF. CDR3 DNA sequence: TGTGCCAGCACCAGTAGCGGCAATGAGCAGTTCTTC.

This chain joins TRBV5-1 and TRBJ2-7; unclear D gene. V was cut by 5 bases and J by 7 bases, with 13 bases left in between. CDR1 is SGHRS, CDR2 YFSETQ, per germline. The CDR3 has 12 amino acids. The CDR3 region is CASRLESEEQYF. The CDR3 nucleotides read TGCGCCAGCAGATTAGAGTCGGAAGAGCAGTACTTC.

CDR3: CATSDITGASYNEQFF. CDR3 DNA sequence: TGTGCCACCAGTGATATTACAGGAGCCTCCTACAATGAGCAGTTCTTC. V usage is TRBV24-1 and J usage is TRBJ2-1; a weak D match, TRBD1 (5 bases). The ends were cut back, 3 bases at V and 0 bases at J, with 11 bases in the middle. CDR1 and CDR2 (germline): KGHDR, SFDVKD. The CDR3 runs to 16 residues.